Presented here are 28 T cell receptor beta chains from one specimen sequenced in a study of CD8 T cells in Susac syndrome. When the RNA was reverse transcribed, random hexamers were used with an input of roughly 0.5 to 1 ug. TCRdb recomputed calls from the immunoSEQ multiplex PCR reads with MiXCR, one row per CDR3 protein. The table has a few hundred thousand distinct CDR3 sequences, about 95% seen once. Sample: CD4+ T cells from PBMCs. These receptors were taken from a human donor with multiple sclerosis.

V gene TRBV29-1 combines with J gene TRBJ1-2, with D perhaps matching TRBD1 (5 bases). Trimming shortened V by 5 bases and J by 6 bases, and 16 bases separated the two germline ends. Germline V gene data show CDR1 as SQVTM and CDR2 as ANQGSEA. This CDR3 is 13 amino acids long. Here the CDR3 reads CSVRRPGSHGYTF. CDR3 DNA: TGCAGCGTTAGACGTCCAGGGAGTCATGGCTACACCTTC.

CDR3 bases: TGTGCCATCAGTGACCTCCCGGGCCGGCCCCAGCATTTT. Translation gives CAISDLPGRPQHF. V is TRBV10-3 and J is TRBJ1-5; D is uncertain. Germline values: CDR1 ENHRY, CDR2 SYGVKD. Between the trimmed V and J ends, which lost 3 bases and 9 bases, there was a span of 12 bases. This CDR3 contains 13 residues.

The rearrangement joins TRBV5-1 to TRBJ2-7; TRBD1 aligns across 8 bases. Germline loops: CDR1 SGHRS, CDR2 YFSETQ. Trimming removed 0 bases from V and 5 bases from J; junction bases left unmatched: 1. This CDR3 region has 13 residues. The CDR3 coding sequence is TGCGCCAGCAGCTTGGCGACAGGGGACGAGCAGTACTTC. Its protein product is CASSLATGDEQYF.

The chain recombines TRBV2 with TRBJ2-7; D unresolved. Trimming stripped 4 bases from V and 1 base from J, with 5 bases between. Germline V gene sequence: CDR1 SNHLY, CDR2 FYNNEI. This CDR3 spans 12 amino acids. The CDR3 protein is CASSATSYEQYF. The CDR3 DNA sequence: TGTGCCAGCAGTGCCACTTCCTACGAGCAGTACTTC.

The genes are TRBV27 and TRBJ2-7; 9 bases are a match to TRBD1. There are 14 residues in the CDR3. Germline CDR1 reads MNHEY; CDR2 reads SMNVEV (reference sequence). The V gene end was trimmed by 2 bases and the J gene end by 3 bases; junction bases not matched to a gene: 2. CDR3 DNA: TGTGCCAGCAGTTTACGGACAGGGGACTACGAGCAGTACTTC. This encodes CASSLRTGDYEQYF.

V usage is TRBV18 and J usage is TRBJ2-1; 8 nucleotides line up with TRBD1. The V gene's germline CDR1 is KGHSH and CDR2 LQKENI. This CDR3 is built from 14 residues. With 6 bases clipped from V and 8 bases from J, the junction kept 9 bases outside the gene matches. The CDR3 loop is CASSADRVGDEQFF. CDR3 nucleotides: TGTGCCAGCTCGGCGGACAGGGTCGGGGATGAGCAGTTCTTC.

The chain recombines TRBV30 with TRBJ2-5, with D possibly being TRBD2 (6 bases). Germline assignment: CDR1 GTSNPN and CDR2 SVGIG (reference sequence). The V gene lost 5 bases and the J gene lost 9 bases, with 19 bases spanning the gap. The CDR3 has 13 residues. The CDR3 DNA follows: TGTGCCTGGCACCGGGACTTCCCGGGGGCCCAGTACTTC. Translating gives CAWHRDFPGAQYF.

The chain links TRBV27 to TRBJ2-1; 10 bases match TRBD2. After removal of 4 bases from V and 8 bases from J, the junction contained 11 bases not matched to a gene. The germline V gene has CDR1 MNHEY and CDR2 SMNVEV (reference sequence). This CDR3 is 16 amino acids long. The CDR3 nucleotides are TGTGCCAGCAGTTCCACCCTCACTAGCGGGAAAGATGAGCAGTTCTTC. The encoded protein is CASSSTLTSGKDEQFF.

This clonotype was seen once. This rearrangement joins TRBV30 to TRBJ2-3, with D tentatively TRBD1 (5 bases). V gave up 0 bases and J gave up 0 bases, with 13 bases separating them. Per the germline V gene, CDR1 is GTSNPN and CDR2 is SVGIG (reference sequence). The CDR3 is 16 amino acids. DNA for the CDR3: TGTGCCTGGAGTGTTTGGCGGACAATGAGCACAGATACGCAGTATTTT. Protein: CAWSVWRTMSTDTQYF.

CDR3 in amino acids: CASSQLATGELFF. The CDR3 DNA reads TGTGCCAGCAGCCAATTAGCCACCGGGGAGCTGTTTTTT. V gene TRBV3-1 combines with J gene TRBJ2-2; the D is unclear. The CDR3 loop spans 13 amino acids. The V and J ends lost 2 bases and 4 bases respectively, with 5 bases between them. Germline lookup yields CDR1 LGHDT and CDR2 YNNKEL (reference sequence).

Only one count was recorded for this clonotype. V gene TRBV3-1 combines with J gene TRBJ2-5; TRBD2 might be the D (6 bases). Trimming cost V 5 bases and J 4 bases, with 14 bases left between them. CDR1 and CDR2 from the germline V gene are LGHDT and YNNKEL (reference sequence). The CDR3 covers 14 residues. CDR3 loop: CASSSAGWGETQYF. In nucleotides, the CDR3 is TGTGCCAGCAGCAGTGCGGGGTGGGGAGAGACCCAGTACTTC.

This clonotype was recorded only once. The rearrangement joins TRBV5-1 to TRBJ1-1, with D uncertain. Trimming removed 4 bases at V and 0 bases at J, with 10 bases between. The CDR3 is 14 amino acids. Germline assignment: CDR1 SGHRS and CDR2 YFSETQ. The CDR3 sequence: CASSRKGMNTEAFF. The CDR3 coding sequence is TGCGCCAGCAGCCGGAAAGGTATGAACACTGAAGCTTTCTTT.

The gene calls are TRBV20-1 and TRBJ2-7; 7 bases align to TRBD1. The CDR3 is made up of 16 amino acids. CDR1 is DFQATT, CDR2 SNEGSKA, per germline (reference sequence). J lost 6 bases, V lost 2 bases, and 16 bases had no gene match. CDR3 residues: CSARKQAGTAGIEQYF. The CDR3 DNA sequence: TGCAGTGCTAGAAAACAAGCCGGGACAGCCGGGATCGAGCAGTACTTC.

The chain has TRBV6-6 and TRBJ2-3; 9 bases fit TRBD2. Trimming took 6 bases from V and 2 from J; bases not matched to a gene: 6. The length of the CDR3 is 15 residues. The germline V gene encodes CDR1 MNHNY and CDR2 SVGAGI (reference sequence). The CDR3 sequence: CASRRSGGNTDTQYF. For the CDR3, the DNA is TGTGCCAGCAGGCGTAGCGGGGGAAACACAGATACGCAGTATTTT.

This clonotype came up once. CDR3 in DNA: TGTGCCAGCAGTTTTGCGACAGGGTCCTACGAGCAGTACTTC. Protein sequence: CASSFATGSYEQYF. The genes are TRBV12-3 or TRBV12-4 and TRBJ2-7; 7 nucleotides match TRBD1. V lost 3 bases to trimming and J lost 1 base; unmatched junction nucleotides: 3. The CDR3 extends over 14 amino acids.

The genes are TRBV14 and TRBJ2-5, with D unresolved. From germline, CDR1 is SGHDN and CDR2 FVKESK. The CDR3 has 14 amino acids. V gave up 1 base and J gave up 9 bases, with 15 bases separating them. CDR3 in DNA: TGTGCCAGCAGCCAAGGTGCGACCCGCCGGGCCCAGTACTTC. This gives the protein CASSQGATRRAQYF.

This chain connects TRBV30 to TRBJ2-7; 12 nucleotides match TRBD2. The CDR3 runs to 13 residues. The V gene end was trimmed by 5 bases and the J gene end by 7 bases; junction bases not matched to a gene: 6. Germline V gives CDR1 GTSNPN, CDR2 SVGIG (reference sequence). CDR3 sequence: CAWGLAGFGEQYF. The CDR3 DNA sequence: TGTGCCTGGGGACTAGCGGGATTTGGGGAGCAGTACTTC.

The CDR3 region has the DNA TGTGCCAGCAGCGTAGCTGGGGCGGCGAGCACAGATACGCAGTATTTT. Protein: CASSVAGAASTDTQYF. The V gene is TRBV9, the J gene TRBJ2-3; D might be TRBD1 (5 bases). The germline V and J ends were trimmed by 0 bases and 0 bases, with 11 bases remaining between them. Germline CDR1 SGDLS, CDR2 YYNGEE. The CDR3 totals 16 residues. The whole variable domain, remainder taken from reference TRBV9 and TRBJ2-3, is DSGVTQTPKHLITATGQRVTLRCSPRSGDLSVYWYQQSLDQGLQFLIQYYNGEERAKGNILERFSAQQFPDLHSELNLSSLELGDSALYFCASSVAGAASTDTQYFGPGTRLTVL.

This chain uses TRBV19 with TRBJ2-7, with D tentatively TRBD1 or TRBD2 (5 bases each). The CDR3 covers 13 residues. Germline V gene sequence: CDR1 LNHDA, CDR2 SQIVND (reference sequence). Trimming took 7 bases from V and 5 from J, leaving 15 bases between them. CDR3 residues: CASMGRERDEQYF. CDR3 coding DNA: TGTGCCAGTATGGGACGCGAAAGGGACGAGCAGTACTTC.

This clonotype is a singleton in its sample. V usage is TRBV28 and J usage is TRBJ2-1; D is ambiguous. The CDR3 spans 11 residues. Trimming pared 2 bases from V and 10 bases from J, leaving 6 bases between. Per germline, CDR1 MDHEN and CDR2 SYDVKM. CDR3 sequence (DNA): TGTGCCAGCAGTTTACAGCGCGAGCAGTTCTTC. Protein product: CASSLQREQFF.

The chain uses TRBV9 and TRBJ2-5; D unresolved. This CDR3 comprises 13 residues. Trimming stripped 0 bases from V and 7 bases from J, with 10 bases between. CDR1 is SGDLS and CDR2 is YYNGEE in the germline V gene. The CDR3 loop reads CASSVATIGTQYF. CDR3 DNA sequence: TGTGCCAGCAGCGTAGCTACGATCGGGACCCAGTACTTC.

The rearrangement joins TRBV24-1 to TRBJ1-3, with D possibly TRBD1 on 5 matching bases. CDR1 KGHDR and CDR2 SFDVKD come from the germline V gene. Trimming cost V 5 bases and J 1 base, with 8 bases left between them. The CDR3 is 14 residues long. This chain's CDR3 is CATSGQFSGNTIYF. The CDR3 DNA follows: TGTGCCACCAGTGGACAGTTTTCTGGAAACACCATATATTTT.

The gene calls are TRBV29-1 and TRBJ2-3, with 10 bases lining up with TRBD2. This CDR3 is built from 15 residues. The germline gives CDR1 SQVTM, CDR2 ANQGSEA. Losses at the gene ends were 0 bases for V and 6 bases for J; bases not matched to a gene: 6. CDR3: CSVEDRGTSVDTQYF. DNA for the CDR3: TGCAGCGTTGAAGATCGAGGGACTAGCGTCGATACGCAGTATTTT.

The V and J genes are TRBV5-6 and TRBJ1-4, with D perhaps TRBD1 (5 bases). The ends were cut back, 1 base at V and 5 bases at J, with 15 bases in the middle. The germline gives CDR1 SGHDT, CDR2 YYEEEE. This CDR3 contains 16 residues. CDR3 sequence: CASSLRDRTSNEKLFF. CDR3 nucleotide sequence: TGTGCCAGCAGCTTGCGTGATAGGACAAGCAATGAAAAACTGTTTTTT.

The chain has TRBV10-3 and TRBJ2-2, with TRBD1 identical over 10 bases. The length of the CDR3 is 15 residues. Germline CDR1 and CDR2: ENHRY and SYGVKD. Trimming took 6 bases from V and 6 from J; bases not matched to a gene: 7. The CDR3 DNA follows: TGTGCCATCAGAGACGGACAGGGGGACGCCGGGGAGCTGTTTTTT. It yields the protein CAIRDGQGDAGELFF.

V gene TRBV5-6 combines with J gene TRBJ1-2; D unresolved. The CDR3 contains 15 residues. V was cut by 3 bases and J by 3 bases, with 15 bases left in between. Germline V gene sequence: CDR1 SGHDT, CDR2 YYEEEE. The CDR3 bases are TGTGCCAGCAGCTCACCGGGGAAGGGTTACTATGGCTACACCTTC. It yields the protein CASSSPGKGYYGYTF.

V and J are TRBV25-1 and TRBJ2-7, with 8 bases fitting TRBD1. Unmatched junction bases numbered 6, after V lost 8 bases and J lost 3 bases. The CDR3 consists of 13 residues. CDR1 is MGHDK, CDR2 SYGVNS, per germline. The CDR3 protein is CASGHGQGYEQYF. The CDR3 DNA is TGTGCCAGCGGCCATGGACAGGGCTACGAGCAGTACTTC.

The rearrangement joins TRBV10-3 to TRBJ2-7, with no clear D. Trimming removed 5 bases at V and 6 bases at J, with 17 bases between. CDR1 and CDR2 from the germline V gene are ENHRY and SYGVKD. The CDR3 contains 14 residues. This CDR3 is CAISYDSGSGEQYF. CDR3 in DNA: TGTGCCATCAGTTATGACTCCGGGTCGGGCGAGCAGTACTTC.